This is a list of T cell receptor beta chains from one sample in a study of cytomegalovirus exposure and HLA in healthy donors. TCRdb keeps only in-frame clones here, not all; method: immunoSEQ multiplex PCR. The table records roughly 160,000 clones, approximately 84% of them present only once. Sequenced material: PBMCs. The receptors stem from a man aged 25 to 40 in good health and CMV-seronegative. CDR3s include the opening cysteine and the closing phenylalanine or tryptophan. Each record gives: clone size, J gene, V gene, D gene, CDR3 length, CDR3 DNA, CDR3 protein. A D gene is named only where the DNA matches it firmly. Some rows have no size entry. The others give once, few or many, or a class for an expanded clone.

-	TRBJ2-1	TRBV5-6	-	14	TGTGCCAGCAGCTATCCAGGACAGTACAATGAGCAGTTCTTC	CASSYPGQYNEQFF
-	TRBJ2-2	TRBV19	-	12	TGTGCCAGTCTACACGGGAACGGGGAGCTGTTTTTT	CASLHGNGELFF
once	TRBJ2-7	TRBV6-5	TRBD1	16	TGTGCCAGCAGTTACCGCCGGGACAGGGGGCTCAACGAGCAGTACTTC	CASSYRRDRGLNEQYF
-	TRBJ1-1	TRBV6-6	-	15	TGTGCCAGCAGTTACTCGTATCAGGGTAACACTGAAGCTTTCTTT	CASSYSYQGNTEAFF
-	TRBJ1-1	TRBV5-6	TRBD1	11	TGTGCCAGCAGCTTGACAGGGGAGGCTTTCTTT	CASSLTGEAFF
-	TRBJ1-2	TRBV5-1	-	14	TGCGCCAGCAGCTCGGACAATGCTAACTATGGCTACACCTTC	CASSSDNANYGYTF
-	TRBJ2-1	TRBV2	TRBD1	18	TGTGCCAGCAGCCCGAGGAGGGACAGGGAAGGACTACTCAATGAGCAGTTCTTC	CASSPRRDREGLLNEQFF
-	TRBJ1-2	TRBV30	-	12	TGTGCCTGGAGTGTATCGGGCTATGGCTACACCTTC	CAWSVSGYGYTF
-	TRBJ2-1	TRBV5-1	TRBD2	20	TGCGCCAGCAGCTTGGATGCTAGCGGGGGGCCATCGAGCTCCTACAATGAGCAGTTCTTC	CASSLDASGGPSSSYNEQFF
-	TRBJ1-2	TRBV7-2	TRBD1	14	TGTGCCAGCAGCCTCGGGACAGCGCTCTATGGCTACACCTTC	CASSLGTALYGYTF
-	TRBJ2-7	TRBV11-3	TRBD2	15	TGTGCCAGCAGCCTCGGGCTAGCGGTTACCTACGAGCAGTACTTC	CASSLGLAVTYEQYF
-	TRBJ2-7	TRBV30	TRBD1	10	TGTGCCTGGGACAGGGGCGAGCAGTACTTC	CAWDRGEQYF
few	TRBJ2-4	TRBV30	TRBD2	13	TGTGCCTGGAGTCTTGCGGGGGGGAGGATAAGGTACTTC	CAWSLAGGRIRYF
-	TRBJ2-7	TRBV11-3	-	17	TGTGCCAGCAGCCCTTCCGAGCGACGAGCCAGAACCTACGAGCAGTACTTC	CASSPSERRARTYEQYF
-	TRBJ2-1	TRBV6-5	TRBD2	14	TGTGCCAGCAGGGTGGGACTAGCGGACAATGAGCAGTTCTTC	CASRVGLADNEQFF
-	TRBJ1-2	TRBV5-1	-	16	TGCGCCAGCAGCTTGGACGAGACAGGATACCTGGGGGGCTACACCTTC	CASSLDETGYLGGYTF
few	TRBJ2-7	TRBV11-3	-	15	TGTGCCAGCAGCCCTACACCAACAGGGATTGGCGAGCAGTACTTC	CASSPTPTGIGEQYF
-	TRBJ2-2	TRBV29-1	TRBD1	14	TGCAGCGTTGCTTGGACAGGGGGTACCGGGGAGCTGTTTTTT	CSVAWTGGTGELFF
-	TRBJ1-2	TRBV7-8	TRBD1	16	TGTGCCAGCAGCCCCGAGGGGACAGGGGGGAACTATGGCTACACCTTC	CASSPEGTGGNYGYTF
-	TRBJ1-5	TRBV7-2	TRBD1	15	TGTGCCAGCAGCCCGTGGACAGGGGGCGGGCAGCCCCAGCATTTT	CASSPWTGGGQPQHF
-	TRBJ2-2	TRBV4-3	-	15	TGCGCCAGCAGCCAAGAGCAGGGATCGTCCGGGGAGCTGTTTTTT	CASSQEQGSSGELFF
-	TRBJ1-4	TRBV30	-	13	TGTGCCTGGAGTGTAAAGGGGCCGGGAAAACTGTTTTTT	CAWSVKGPGKLFF
-	TRBJ1-6	TRBV6-5	-	15	TGTGCCAGCAGTTACCTCGGGACATTTAATTCACCCCTCCACTTT	CASSYLGTFNSPLHF
once	TRBJ2-7	TRBV6-5	TRBD2	13	TGTGCCAGCAGTTACTCGACTAGCAGTGAGCAGTACTTC	CASSYSTSSEQYF
once	TRBJ2-3	TRBV4-2	-	16	TGTGCCAGCAGCCGGTATATCGGGGACTTCACAGATACGCAGTATTTT	CASSRYIGDFTDTQYF
-	TRBJ2-1	TRBV7-9	-	14	TGTGCCAGCGGGGGGTCCAGCTCCTACAATGAGCAGTTCTTC	CASGGSSSYNEQFF
-	TRBJ1-2	TRBV13	TRBD1	14	TGTGCCAGCAGCCCGGGACAGGGCTACTATGGCTACACCTTC	CASSPGQGYYGYTF
-	TRBJ1-1	TRBV7-9	-	13	TGTGCCAGCAGCTTGGGGCAGCACACTGAAGCTTTCTTT	CASSLGQHTEAFF
-	TRBJ2-2	TRBV4-1	-	15	TGCGCCAGCAGCCAACAGGGGTCGAACACCGGGGAGCTGTTTTTT	CASSQQGSNTGELFF
-	TRBJ2-5	TRBV7-9	TRBD1	15	TGTGCCAGCAGCCCATGGGGGACAGAAGAAGAGACCCAGTACTTC	CASSPWGTEEETQYF
-	TRBJ2-5	TRBV9	-	16	TGTGCCAGCAGCGTAGGGGGGGTAAGGGACCAAGAGACCCAGTACTTC	CASSVGGVRDQETQYF
-	TRBJ2-4	TRBV30	TRBD1	15	TGTGCCTGGAGTGAGACCGGGACAGAGAGAAACATTCAGTACTTC	CAWSETGTERNIQYF
-	TRBJ2-5	TRBV5-1	-	13	TGCGCCAGCAGCCCGGGTCCCCAAGAGACCCAGTACTTC	CASSPGPQETQYF
-	TRBJ2-7	TRBV9	TRBD2	15	TGTGCCAGCAGCGTAGACGGGGGGTCGATCTACGAGCAGTACTTC	CASSVDGGSIYEQYF
-	TRBJ2-7	TRBV28	-	11	TGTGCCAGCAGTCCAGGTCGCGAGCAGTACTTC	CASSPGREQYF
few	TRBJ2-1	TRBV7-2	-	13	TGTGCCAGCAGCTCCTGGGCGTATAATGAGCAGTTCTTC	CASSSWAYNEQFF
-	TRBJ1-1	TRBV19	TRBD1	16	TGTGCCAGTACTCCAGGGACAGGGCCTGGGGACACTGAAGCTTTCTTT	CASTPGTGPGDTEAFF
-	TRBJ1-3	TRBV7-6	-	15	TGTGCCAGCAGCTCCAAACGGGTCGATCAAAACACCATATATTTT	CASSSKRVDQNTIYF
-	TRBJ2-5	TRBV30	TRBD2	14	TGTGCCTGGAGTGGCGGGAGGGCAGGGGAGACCCAGTACTTC	CAWSGGRAGETQYF
-	TRBJ2-7	TRBV2	TRBD2	13	TGTGCCAGCAGTGAGGGACTAGGCTACGAGCAGTACTTC	CASSEGLGYEQYF
-	TRBJ1-2	TRBV5-5	-	15	TGTGCCAGCAGCTTGGAAGGCAGGAATAACTATGGCTACACCTTC	CASSLEGRNNYGYTF
-	TRBJ2-3	TRBV6-5	TRBD1	15	TGTGCCAGCAGCCTACAGGGGGCTTATTCAGATACGCAGTATTTT	CASSLQGAYSDTQYF
-	TRBJ1-1	TRBV20-1	TRBD1	10	TGCAGTGCCCAGATCCAGGGGGCGACCTTT	CSAQIQGATF
-	TRBJ1-6	TRBV27	-	16	TGTGCCAGCAGTTCTGCAGGCCCTCCTTATAATTCACCCCTCCACTTT	CASSSAGPPYNSPLHF
-	TRBJ2-3	TRBV5-6	-	13	TGTGCCAGCTTGGGCAGGGCTACAGATACGCAGTATTTT	CASLGRATDTQYF
-	TRBJ2-2	TRBV6-4	TRBD2	15	TGTGCCAGCAGTGATTCCCGGGGAGGGACCGGGGAGCTGTTTTTT	CASSDSRGGTGELFF
-	TRBJ2-7	TRBV20-1	-	11	TGCAGTGCTCGACAGATTTACGAGCAGTACTTC	CSARQIYEQYF
-	TRBJ1-1	TRBV7-6	TRBD1	15	TGTGCCAGCAGCCCGGGACAGGGAGGGAACACTGAAGCTTTCTTT	CASSPGQGGNTEAFF
-	TRBJ2-6	TRBV10-3	-	18	TGTGCCATCAGTGATCGATTTGGCGGGGGCCTGGAGGCCAACGTCCTGACTTTC	CAISDRFGGGLEANVLTF
-	TRBJ2-7	TRBV1	-	13	TGCACCAGCAGCCAAGAGGTGGCCAGTGAGCAGTACTTC	CTSSQEVASEQYF
-	TRBJ2-4	TRBV27	-	17	TGTGCCAGCAGCACGCCTTCAGGAGGGCTAGCCAAAAACATTCAGTACTTC	CASSTPSGGLAKNIQYF
-	TRBJ2-7	TRBV27	-	12	TGTGCCAGCGGTGACTCGTTTACCGAGCAGTACTTC	CASGDSFTEQYF
-	TRBJ1-1	TRBV6-6	-	15	TGTGCCAGCAGTGACAATTCACAGGTGAACACTGAAGCTTTCTTT	CASSDNSQVNTEAFF
-	TRBJ1-1	TRBV29-1	-	14	TGCAGCGTTGGGGCAGGGGCCCCTCACACTGAAGCTTTCTTT	CSVGAGAPHTEAFF
-	TRBJ2-7	TRBV4-1	-	13	TGCGCCAGCAGCCAAGTCATTCAATACGAGCAGTACTTC	CASSQVIQYEQYF
-	TRBJ2-2	TRBV30	TRBD2	14	TGTGCCTGGAGGAGCGGGAGGGCGGCCGGGGAGCTGTTTTTT	CAWRSGRAAGELFF
-	TRBJ2-6	TRBV9	TRBD1	18	TGTGCCAGCAGCGTAGTGGGACAGCCTAGCTCTGGGGCCAACGTCCTGACTTTC	CASSVVGQPSSGANVLTF
-	TRBJ1-1	TRBV4-2	-	16	TGTGCCAGCAGCCAAGATGTTTTGACTCGAGGCGCTGAAGCTTTCTTT	CASSQDVLTRGAEAFF
-	TRBJ1-2	TRBV7-9	TRBD1	15	TGTTCCAGCAGCTCCCAGGGGGGCCGGGACTATGGCTACACCTTC	CSSSSQGGRDYGYTF
-	TRBJ1-3	TRBV5-4	-	13	TGTGCCAGCAGCTTGGAGAGTGGAAACACCATATATTTT	CASSLESGNTIYF